The 15 T cell receptor beta chains reported below all come from one sample, sequenced in a study of early T cells in non-severe SARS-CoV-2 infection. TCRdb re-called the 5' RACE reads through MiXCR, storing one row per CDR3 protein. The sample carries approximately 32,000 distinct CDR3 sequences, nearly 6% recorded once. The source material was whole blood. These receptors all stem from an adult who was a healthcare worker with PCR-confirmed SARS-CoV-2 infection or an uninfected control (not recorded which).

This clonotype showed up many times. The V and J genes are TRBV10-3 and TRBJ2-5; TRBD1 agrees at 8 bases. The CDR3 length is 14 residues. Germline V gene lookup returns CDR1 ENHRY and CDR2 SYGVKD. V lost 6 bases to trimming and J lost 5 bases; unmatched junction nucleotides: 8. The CDR3 DNA follows: TGTGCCATCAGCTCCGGACAGGGTGGTGAGACCCAGTACTTC. This encodes CAISSGQGGETQYF.

This clonotype was seen at least ten times. This chain links TRBV10-3 with TRBJ2-7, with 11 bases that match TRBD2. Germline V gene lookup returns CDR1 ENHRY and CDR2 SYGVKD. The J segment lost 5 bases and the V segment lost 5 bases, leaving 11 bases of the junction unmatched. The CDR3 covers 16 residues. The CDR3 coding sequence is TGTGCCATCAGTAAGGTAGCGGGAGGGCCGTATGACGAGCAGTACTTC. Translation: CAISKVAGGPYDEQYF.

In its sample, this clonotype ranks as medium-sized (0.01 to 0.1%). The chain carries TRBV5-1 and TRBJ1-2; D unclear. With 2 bases removed from V and 4 bases from J, the gap between germline ends came to 15 bases. Germline V lookup: CDR1 SGHRS, CDR2 YFSETQ. This CDR3 has 15 residues. The CDR3 nucleotides read TGCGCCAGCAGCTTCGACGGTCGGATCGCCTATGGCTACACCTTC. Translated, it gives CASSFDGRIAYGYTF.

This clonotype was seen at least ten times. V and J are TRBV7-2 and TRBJ2-3; D unresolved. The V and J ends lost 6 bases and 2 bases respectively, with 18 bases between them. The CDR3 spans 16 residues. CDR1 and CDR2 from the germline V gene are SGHTA and FQGNSA. The DNA for the CDR3 is TGTGCCAGCAGTCTCCAAAGTGGCGCCTTCACAGATACGCAGTATTTT. This gives the protein CASSLQSGAFTDTQYF.

This clonotype was seen many times. The chain joins TRBV5-8 to TRBJ1-6; D gene ambiguous. V gave up 3 bases and J gave up 9 bases, with 13 bases separating them. CDR3 length: 14 amino acids. Germline V gene lookup returns CDR1 SGHTS and CDR2 YDEGEE. The CDR3: CASSYSRVTSPLHF. Here the CDR3 DNA reads TGTGCCAGCAGCTATTCAAGGGTCACTTCACCCCTCCACTTT.

This clonotype came up a few times. The DNA for the CDR3 is TGTGCCAGCAGCTTGTATACTACAACTAGCACAGATACGCAGTATTTT. It yields the protein CASSLYTTTSTDTQYF. The rearrangement uses TRBV5-4 and TRBJ2-3; D gene uncertain. The germline V gene encodes CDR1 SGHNT and CDR2 YYREEE (reference sequence). V gave up 1 base and J gave up 0 bases, with 12 bases separating them. This CDR3 is 16 amino acids long.

There are many counts of this clonotype. The chain couples TRBV2 to TRBJ1-1, with 8 bases aligning to TRBD1. The length of the CDR3 is 12 residues. V trimming: 5 bases; J trimming: 7 bases; junction bases outside the gene matches: 3. Per germline, CDR1 SNHLY and CDR2 FYNNEI. In DNA, the CDR3 is TGTGCCAGCAGTCGGACAGGGTTTGAAGCTTTCTTT. The encoded protein is CASSRTGFEAFF.

The chain uses TRBV20-1 and TRBJ2-1; D gene unclear. Germline CDR1 and CDR2: DFQATT and SNEGSKA (reference sequence). CDR3 length equals 12 residues. Between the trimmed V and J ends, which lost 6 bases and 4 bases, there was a span of 10 bases. CDR3 region: CSAGLRYNEQFF. In DNA form, the CDR3 reads TGCAGTGCGGGCCTACGATACAATGAGCAGTTCTTC.

At least ten counts were recorded for this clonotype. This sequence joins TRBV7-2 and TRBJ2-1, with 8 bases matching TRBD1. Trimming removed 6 bases from V and 0 bases from J; junction bases left unmatched: 1. Germline V gives CDR1 SGHTA, CDR2 FQGNSA. The CDR3 is 14 amino acids. The CDR3 region is CASRTGGSYNEQFF. The CDR3 region has the DNA TGTGCCAGCAGAACAGGGGGCTCCTACAATGAGCAGTTCTTC. Supplemented by reference TRBV7-2 and TRBJ2-1, the full variable domain reads GAGVSQSPSNKVTEKGKDVELRCDPISGHTALYWYRQSLGQGLEFLIYFQGNSAPDKSGLPSDRFSAERTGGSVSTLTIQRTQQEDSAVYLCASRTGGSYNEQFFGPGTRLTVL.

This clonotype has ten or more counts. V and J are TRBV14 and TRBJ2-7; D is perhaps TRBD1 (5 bases). Germline V gene data show CDR1 as SGHDN and CDR2 as FVKESK. CDR3 size: 15 residues. Trimming cost V 2 bases and J 5 bases, with 16 bases left between them. CDR3 nucleotides: TGTGCCAGCAGCCAATTAGGCAGGGCATGGAACGAGCAGTACTTC. Translation: CASSQLGRAWNEQYF.

In its sample, this clonotype was seen many times. The chain couples TRBV5-1 to TRBJ1-2; no clear D gene. Per the germline V gene, CDR1 is SGHRS and CDR2 is YFSETQ. The CDR3 has 15 amino acids. The germline V and J ends were trimmed by 1 base and 3 bases, with 13 bases remaining between them. This chain's CDR3 is CASSLFPTSDYGYTF. CDR3 bases: TGCGCCAGCAGCTTGTTTCCTACGTCGGACTATGGCTACACCTTC.

In its sample, this clonotype was seen many times. V usage is TRBV19 and J usage is TRBJ1-4; D uncertain. The germline V and J ends were trimmed by 6 bases and 0 bases, with 5 bases remaining between them. Germline lookup yields CDR1 LNHDA and CDR2 SQIVND (reference sequence). The CDR3 sequence is 13 residues long. CDR3 in amino acids: CASRSATNEKLFF. The CDR3 region has the DNA TGTGCCAGTAGGAGTGCAACTAATGAAAAACTGTTTTTT.

This clonotype is labeled medium-sized. The chain is built from TRBV18 and TRBJ2-3; D is undetermined. Germline V lookup: CDR1 KGHSH, CDR2 LQKENI. CDR3 length: 12 amino acids. V lost 2 bases and J 5 bases, leaving 5 bases between the germline ends. This chain's CDR3 is CASSPKGDTQYF. The CDR3 nucleotides are TGTGCCAGCTCACCAAAGGGAGATACGCAGTATTTT.

The V gene is TRBV20-1, the J gene TRBJ2-1; 8 nucleotides line up with TRBD2. Looked up from germline, CDR1 is DFQATT and CDR2 is SNEGSKA (reference sequence). The CDR3 contains 14 residues. The V and J ends lost 6 bases and 6 bases, in that order; junction bases with no gene match: 10. CDR3 sequence (DNA): TGCAGTGCAATCGGGGGGGCCAGACCCAATGAGCAGTTCTTC. This gives the protein CSAIGGARPNEQFF.

This clonotype was found many times. Sequence at one end of the junction differs from germline and may be a read error. The V and J genes are TRBV20-1 and TRBJ2-1, with TRBD2 identical over 7 bases. Germline V gene lookup returns CDR1 DFQATT and CDR2 SNEGSKA (reference sequence). CDR3 length: 15 residues. The CDR3 DNA follows: TGCAGTGCCAGAGCCGGGACTATCGATTTTAATGAGCAGTTCTTC. Residues: CSARAGTIDFNEQFF.